This T cell receptor beta chain stems from a study of identical twins. TCRdb used MiXCR to reprocess the 5' RACE reads, holding one entry per CDR3 protein. The sample comprises about 390,000 distinct CDR3 sequences, 7% to 9.5% of which are singletons, and under 9.5% rests with the top ten. The CDR3 has 16 amino acids. Trimming at V came to 1 base and at J to 3 bases, leaving 4 bases not matched to a gene. Germline-derived CDR1 and CDR2 are SGHAT and FQNNGV. The table lists this clonotype with a few counts. This receptor was taken from a woman in her 50s in good health. This chain uses TRBV11-2 with TRBJ2-3; TRBD2 aligns across 10 bases. The sequenced sample was naive T cells sorted from blood. The CDR3, as DNA: TGTGCCAGCAGCTTAGGTGGAGCGGGAGGGACAGATACGCAGTATTTT. As protein: CASSLGGAGGTDTQYF.